A single sample is the source of the 23 T cell receptor beta chains below, sequenced in a study of monozygotic twins with inflammatory bowel disease. TCRdb reprocessed the 5' RACE reads and stores each CDR3 protein as one record, lacking DNA. The repertoire table contains roughly 300,000 distinct CDR3 sequences. Specimen: blood. Receptors were obtained from a human donor with ulcerative colitis or Crohn's disease, or a healthy co-twin of an affected twin (not recorded which).

The V gene is TRBV7-8, the J gene TRBJ2-2; there is no DNA to check the TCRdb D call of TRBD1. Germline V gene sequence: CDR1 SGHVS, CDR2 FQNEAQ. This CDR3 has 15 amino acids. The CDR3 spells CASSPRDKNTGELFF. The full variable domain, completed using reference TRBV7-8 and TRBJ2-2, is GAGVSQSPRYKVAKRGQDVALRCDPISGHVSLFWYQQALGQGPEFLTYFQNEAQLDKSGLPSDRFFAERPEGSVSTLKIQRTQQEDSAVYLCASSPRDKNTGELFFGEGSRLTVL.

This chain connects TRBV6-5 to TRBJ1-1; the TCRdb call, TRBD1, lacks DNA for checking. Germline CDR1 reads MNHEY; CDR2 reads SVGAGI. This CDR3 has 13 amino acids. The CDR3 protein is CASNTRAAREAFF.

V is TRBV7-6 and J is TRBJ2-7; TCRdb's D call of TRBD2 is untestable without DNA. The germline V gene encodes CDR1 SGHVS and CDR2 FNYEAQ. This CDR3 comprises 15 residues. Here the CDR3 reads CASSSGLSEEYEQYF.

The chain uses TRBV6-1 and TRBJ1-2; TCRdb gives TRBD1 as the D gene, but with no DNA this cannot be confirmed. CDR1 and CDR2 from the germline V gene are MNHNS and SASEGT. The CDR3 contains 18 residues. This chain's CDR3 is CASIDTLQTGDTNYGYTF.

The chain uses TRBV5-1 and TRBJ2-1; TCRdb reports TRBD1, a call that lacks DNA to check it against. The CDR3 spans 16 residues. Per germline, CDR1 SGHRS and CDR2 YFSETQ. The CDR3 loop is CASSPLQGGVRNEQFF.

CDR3 residues: CASSISGSTYEQYF. This chain connects TRBV5-1 to TRBJ2-7. Germline assignment: CDR1 SGHRS and CDR2 YFSETQ. This CDR3 has 14 residues.

The chain is built from TRBV4-3 and TRBJ1-6. CDR1 LGHNA and CDR2 YSLEER come from the germline V gene. This CDR3 spans 12 amino acids. The CDR3 protein is CASSQLGSPLHF.

This chain connects TRBV7-7 to TRBJ2-7; the TRBD2 assignment by TCRdb is unverifiable without DNA. Germline V gene lookup returns CDR1 SSHAT and CDR2 FNYEAQ (reference sequence). This CDR3 is 15 amino acids long. This CDR3 reads CASSLSSGSSYEQYF.

The chain joins TRBV28 to TRBJ2-7; as DNA is missing, the TRBD2 call by TCRdb cannot be tested. Germline values: CDR1 MDHEN, CDR2 SYDVKM. The length of the CDR3 is 15 residues. The chain's CDR3 is CAATSGGASFHEQYF. Variable domain in full (rest from reference TRBV28 and TRBJ2-7): DVKVTQSSRYLVKRTGEKVFLECVQDMDHENMFWYRQDPGLGLRLIYFSYDVKMKEKGDIPEGYSVSREKKERFSLILESASTNQTSMYLCAATSGGASFHEQYFGPGTRLTVT.

The chain joins TRBV20-1 to TRBJ2-3; lacking DNA, the TRBD1 call made by TCRdb goes unchecked. This CDR3 has 12 residues. In germline, CDR1 is DFQATT, CDR2 SNEGSKA (reference sequence). This CDR3 reads CSVSGATDTQYF.

This chain joins TRBV18 and TRBJ1-5; TCRdb's D gene call, TRBD1, goes unchecked for lack of DNA. This CDR3 has 16 residues. Germline V gene lookup returns CDR1 KGHSH and CDR2 LQKENI. The CDR3 sequence: CASSLGQGRGGQPQHF.

Here the CDR3 reads CASSHRGEDSPLHF. V is TRBV6-2 or TRBV6-3 and J is TRBJ1-6; TCRdb designates TRBD1, a call that cannot be tested without DNA. The germline V gene encodes CDR1 MNHEY and CDR2 SVGEGT. The CDR3 runs to 14 residues.

The genes are TRBV5-1 and TRBJ2-7; there is no DNA to check the TCRdb D call of TRBD1. The CDR3 spans 14 residues. Germline loops: CDR1 SGHRS, CDR2 YFSETQ. CDR3 region: CASSLDRPDNEQYF.

The chain uses TRBV12-3 or TRBV12-4 and TRBJ2-7; TCRdb gives TRBD2 as the D gene, but with no DNA this cannot be confirmed. The CDR3 runs to 15 residues. The CDR3 loop is CASSPPRDAAYEQYF.

The V and J genes are TRBV5-4 and TRBJ2-5; TCRdb indicates TRBD2, and absent DNA this call remains unverified. CDR3 length equals 17 residues. Germline CDR1 SGHNT, CDR2 YYREEE (reference sequence). This CDR3 is CASSPGSGGLAPETQYF.

V gene TRBV6-2 or TRBV6-3 combines with J gene TRBJ2-1; TCRdb lists TRBD2, though no DNA is available to test this call. The CDR3 contains 14 residues. In germline, CDR1 is MNHEY, CDR2 SVGEGT. CDR3 sequence: CASSPLAGGLEQFF.

The gene calls are TRBV7-2 and TRBJ2-1; TCRdb designates TRBD2, a call that cannot be tested without DNA. CDR1 SGHTA and CDR2 FQGNSA come from the germline V gene. The CDR3 length is 16 residues. Here the CDR3 reads CASSLPGLAGLNEQFF.

The chain couples TRBV6-5 to TRBJ1-2. This CDR3 region has 11 residues. CDR1 and CDR2 from the germline V gene are MNHEY and SVGAGI. CDR3 sequence reads: CASGQGGGYTF.

The rearrangement links TRBV29-1 to TRBJ2-5; TCRdb's D gene call, TRBD2, goes unchecked for lack of DNA. The CDR3 runs 12 residues. In germline, CDR1 is SQVTM, CDR2 ANQGSEA. The CDR3 spells CSVESGSETQYF.

J is TRBJ2-1 and V is TRBV4-3; absent DNA, TCRdb's TRBD2 call cannot be checked. Germline-derived CDR1 and CDR2 are LGHNA and YSLEER. The CDR3 is 17 residues long. The CDR3 sequence: CASSPGTSGSGLNEQFF.

J is TRBJ2-7 and V is TRBV10-3. The CDR3 has 15 amino acids. Per the germline V gene, CDR1 is ENHRY and CDR2 is SYGVKD. The CDR3 sequence: CAISEPSGTSYEQYF.

The V and J genes are TRBV7-2 and TRBJ2-7; TCRdb lists TRBD1, though no DNA is available to test this call. Germline V gene sequence: CDR1 SGHTA, CDR2 FQGNSA. This CDR3 is 13 amino acids long. CDR3 loop: CASSLRGRGEQYF.

V and J are TRBV9 and TRBJ2-1; the TCRdb D gene call, TRBD2, has no DNA to confirm it. The CDR3 covers 14 residues. Looked up from germline, CDR1 is SGDLS and CDR2 is YYNGEE. The CDR3 is CASSVSAGVGEQFF.